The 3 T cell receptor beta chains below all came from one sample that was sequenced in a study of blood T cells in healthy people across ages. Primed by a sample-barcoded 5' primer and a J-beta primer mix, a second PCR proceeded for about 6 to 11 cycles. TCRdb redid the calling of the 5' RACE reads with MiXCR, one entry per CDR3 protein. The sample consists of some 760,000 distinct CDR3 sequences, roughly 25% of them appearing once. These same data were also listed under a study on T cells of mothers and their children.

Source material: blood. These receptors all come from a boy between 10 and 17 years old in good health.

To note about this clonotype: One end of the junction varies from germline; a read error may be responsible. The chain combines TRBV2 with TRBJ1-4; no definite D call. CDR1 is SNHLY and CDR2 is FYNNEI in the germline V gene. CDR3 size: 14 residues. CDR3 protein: CASHREKTNEKLLF. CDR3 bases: TGTGCCAGCCATAGGGAAAAAACTAATGAAAAACTGCTTTTT.

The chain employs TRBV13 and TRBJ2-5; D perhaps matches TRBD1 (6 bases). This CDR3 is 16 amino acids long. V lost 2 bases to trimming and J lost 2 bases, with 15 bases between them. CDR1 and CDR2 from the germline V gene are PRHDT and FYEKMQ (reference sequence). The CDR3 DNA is TGTGCCAGCAGCTTAATACCCGGACAGTTACAAGAGACCCAGTACTTC. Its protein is CASSLIPGQLQETQYF.

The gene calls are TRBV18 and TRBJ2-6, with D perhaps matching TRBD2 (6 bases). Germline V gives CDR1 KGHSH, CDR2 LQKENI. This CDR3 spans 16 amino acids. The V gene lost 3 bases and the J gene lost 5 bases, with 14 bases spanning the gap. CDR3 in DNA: TGTGCCAGCTCACCCGTCGCTGGGACTTGGGCCAACGTCCTGACTTTC. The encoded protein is CASSPVAGTWANVLTF.